Below, 3 T cell receptor beta chains from the same sample are listed, as sequenced in a study of T cell responses to AZD1222 COVID-19 vaccine. This table comes from immunoSEQ multiplex PCR, and its TCRdb copy is limited to in-frame clones, with some not included. Here the sample spans over 95,000 clones, about 90% being singletons. Source: peripheral blood, taken 28 days after the second AZD1222 dose. Every receptor here comes from an adult who received the AZD1222 COVID-19 vaccine.

The rearrangement links TRBV10-2 to TRBJ2-4; 7 nucleotides agree with TRBD1. Germline CDR1 is WSHSY and CDR2 is SAAADI. CDR3 size: 14 residues. V lost 6 bases to trimming and J lost 2 bases; unmatched junction nucleotides: 4. This chain's CDR3 is CASREGGSKNIQYF. The CDR3 DNA is TGCGCCAGCAGGGAAGGGGGCTCCAAAAACATTCAGTACTTC.

CDR3 in amino acids: CASRDIPSMSYNEQFF. The CDR3 nucleotides are TGCGCCAGCAGGGATATTCCGAGTATGTCCTACAATGAGCAGTTCTTC. The chain links TRBV4-1 to TRBJ2-1, with D unclear. Germline V gives CDR1 MGHRA, CDR2 YSYEKL. V was pared by 6 bases and J by 1 base, with 16 bases between. This CDR3 is 16 amino acids long.

The V call is TRBV6-4, the J call TRBJ2-3; 8 positions agree with TRBD2. V shed 7 bases and J 4 bases; nucleotides not matched to a gene: 10. Germline CDR1 reads MRHNA; CDR2 reads SNTAGT. The CDR3 covers 15 residues. CDR3 nucleotide sequence: TGTGCCAGCAAAACTAGCGGAAGCGGTTCAGATACGCAGTATTTT. Its translation: CASKTSGSGSDTQYF.